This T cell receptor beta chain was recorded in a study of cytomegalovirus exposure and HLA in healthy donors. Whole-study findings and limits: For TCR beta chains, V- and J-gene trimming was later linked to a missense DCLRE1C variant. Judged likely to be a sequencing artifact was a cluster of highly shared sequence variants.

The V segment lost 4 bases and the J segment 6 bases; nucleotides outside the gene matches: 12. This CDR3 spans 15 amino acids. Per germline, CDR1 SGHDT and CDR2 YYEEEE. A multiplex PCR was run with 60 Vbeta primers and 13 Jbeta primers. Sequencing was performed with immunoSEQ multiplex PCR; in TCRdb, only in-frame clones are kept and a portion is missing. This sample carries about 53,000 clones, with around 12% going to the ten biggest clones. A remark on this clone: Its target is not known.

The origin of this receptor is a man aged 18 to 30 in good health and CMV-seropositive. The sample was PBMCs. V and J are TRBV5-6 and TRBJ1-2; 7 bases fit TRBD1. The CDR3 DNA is TGTGCCAGCAGCAAATTCGACAGGGAAGTGCATGGCTACACCTTC. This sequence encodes CASSKFDREVHGYTF. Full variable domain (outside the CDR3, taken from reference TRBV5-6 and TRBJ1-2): DAGVTQSPTHLIKTRGQQVTLRCSPKSGHDTVSWYQQALGQGPQFIFQYYEEEERQRGNFPDRFSGHQFPNYSSELNVNALLLGDSALYLCASSKFDREVHGYTFGSGTRLTVV.